Sequencing of this T cell receptor (beta chain) was carried out in a study of shared clonotypes between healthy human individuals. In the study overall: Every donor yielded three CD4 naive, three CD4 memory, two CD8 naive and one CD8 memory plate.

Clones were sequenced by immunoSEQ multiplex PCR, and TCRdb holds only the in-frame ones, with some missing. The data show fewer than 850,000 clones, approximately 79% seen once. Findings of the study overall: Sharing across four donors was seen in roughly 5% of naive CD4 clonotypes. All-four-donor shared clonotypes had higher generation probabilities than non-shared clonotypes did.

On this clone itself: What it recognizes is unknown.

Investigators divided CD4+ cells into CD45RA+ naive and CD45RA-negative memory subsets. CDR3 length: 13 amino acids. V dropped 7 bases and J dropped 5 bases, with 14 bases sitting between them. CDR1 is SNHLY, CDR2 FYNNEI, per germline. This sequence was found in a woman aged 25-40 years in good health. Material for sequencing was memory CD4+ T cells sorted from blood. Subset here: CD45RA-negative fraction. This chain connects TRBV2 to TRBJ1-1; D may be TRBD1 (5 bases). The DNA for the CDR3 is TGTGCCAGCATTGCGGGGCGCGGGACTGAAGCTTTCTTT. Translating gives CASIAGRGTEAFF.